This T cell receptor beta chain came from a study of cytomegalovirus exposure and HLA in healthy donors. Regarding this clone: No conserved phenylalanine or tryptophan ends this CDR3, so it is likely a read error.

The CDR3 consists of 15 residues. CDR1 is MGHRA, CDR2 YSYEKL, per germline. The V end lost 0 bases, the J end lost 2 bases, and 7 bases lay between the germline ends. A multiplex PCR was run with 60 Vbeta primers and 13 Jbeta primers. Sequencing used immunoSEQ multiplex PCR; TCRdb keeps in-frame clones, though not all of them. The sample contains about 96,000 clones, about 70% of which appear only once. The V call is TRBV4-1, the J call TRBJ2-2; D unclear. The clonotype originates from a female donor in good health and CMV-seropositive. Sequencing was carried out using PBMCs. As DNA, the CDR3 is TGCGCCAGCAGCCAAGATTTCAGTAACACCGGGGAGCTGTTTGTT. Encoded protein: CASSQDFSNTGELFV.